This T cell receptor (beta chain) originates from a study of blood T cells in healthy people across ages. This CDR3 has 16 amino acids. Germline V gene data show CDR1 as LGHNA and CDR2 as YNFKEQ. Trimming shortened V by 0 bases and J by 0 bases, and 12 bases separated the two germline ends. The table lists this clonotype with a few counts. Through a sample-barcoded 5' primer and a J-beta primer mix, a second PCR was run for roughly 6 to 12 cycles. TCRdb recomputed calls from the 5' RACE reads with MiXCR, one row per CDR3 protein. This table has about 580,000 distinct CDR3 sequences, roughly 48% appearing once.

The chain carries TRBV4-2 and TRBJ2-7; D is unclear. Sequenced sample: blood. This TCR was recovered from a man aged 80 or over in good health. In nucleotides, the CDR3 is TGTGCCAGCAGCCAAGATCTAGGACCAAGCTCCTACGAGCAGTACTTC. Its translation: CASSQDLGPSSYEQYF.